This T cell receptor (beta chain) was sequenced during a study of cytomegalovirus exposure and HLA in healthy donors. Study summary: The same platform was used for the 120 or so validation repertoires as for the 666 first-cohort repertoires, as reported in a later analysis.

Assay: immunoSEQ multiplex PCR; the TCRdb copy retains only in-frame clones and omits some. The data contain 150,000 to 200,000 clones, 85% of them singletons. The donors were members of the validation cohort, which comprised 90 to 150 subjects and was separate from the first cohort of roughly 700 subjects. Study-wide results and limits: In the 130 or so validation repertoires, around 95% of cluster scores exceeded 0, per a later analysis. Diagnosis of cytomegalovirus status made by the classifier reportedly showed high specificity and sensitivity.

This clone was observed a handful of times. Its antigen is undetermined. Per the germline V gene, CDR1 is SGHRS and CDR2 is YFSETQ. CDR3 size: 16 residues. Between the trimmed V and J ends, which lost 0 bases and 0 bases, there was a span of 13 bases. What was sequenced was PBMCs. The chain joins TRBV5-1 to TRBJ2-7; D ambiguous. The sequence was obtained from a man aged 18 to 29 in good health and CMV-seropositive. The CDR3: CASSLAAGSGSYEQYF. The CDR3 DNA follows: TGCGCCAGCAGCTTGGCCGCCGGATCGGGCTCCTACGAGCAGTACTTC.